A selection of T cell receptor beta chains follows, all from one sample in a study of T-cell memory formation after mild COVID-19. TCRdb re-analysed the 5' RACE reads in MiXCR, keeping a single row per CDR3 protein. The table shows 300,000 to 350,000 distinct CDR3 sequences, with 19% occurring only once. The sample comprised PBMCs or a T cell subset sorted from them (not recorded which). The receptors derive from a man aged 18 to 30 who had mild COVID-19 (a few samples of this study predate the infection). Cell type and time point are not known. CDR3s include the opening cysteine and the closing phenylalanine or tryptophan. A D gene is named only where the DNA matches it firmly. Clone size is not always given. Where it is, it says once, few, many or a class for expanded clones.

D gene	V gene	J gene	CDR3 length	clone size	CDR3 DNA	CDR3 protein
TRBD2	TRBV3-1	TRBJ2-5	16	NA	TGTGCCAGCAGCCAATTTACTAGCGGGGTCAAAGAGACCCAGTACTTC	CASSQFTSGVKETQYF
NA	TRBV29-1	TRBJ1-2	13	NA	TGCAGCGTTTCCGACGGGAGGCGCTATGGCTACACCTTC	CSVSDGRRYGYTF
TRBD2	TRBV24-1	TRBJ2-3	12	NA	TGTGCCACCAGTGACGCCGGGACTAGCAAGTATTTT	CATSDAGTSKYF
NA	TRBV10-3	TRBJ1-5	13	NA	TGTGCCATCAACGGACGGTCAGATCAGCCCCAGCATTTT	CAINGRSDQPQHF
TRBD2	TRBV4-3	TRBJ2-1	16	few	TGCGCCAGCAGCCAAGGTGGGGCGGCGGGGGACAATGAGCAGTTCTTC	CASSQGGAAGDNEQFF
TRBD1	TRBV4-2	TRBJ1-4	13	NA	TGTGCCAGCAGCCAGGGGGACAGCGAAAAACTGTTTTTT	CASSQGDSEKLFF
TRBD2	TRBV7-2	TRBJ2-1	17	NA	TGTGCCAGCAGCTTAGCTTGGAGCGCGGGGGGGTGGTATGAGCAGTTCTTC	CASSLAWSAGGWYEQFF
TRBD1	TRBV9	TRBJ1-1	13	few	TGTGCCAGCAGCTTCCGGACAGGCACTGAAGCTTTCTTT	CASSFRTGTEAFF
NA	TRBV11-2	TRBJ2-7	15	few	TGTGCCAGCAGCCAAAACACGGGGCCGACTAACGAGCAGTACTTC	CASSQNTGPTNEQYF
NA	TRBV4-3	TRBJ1-5	14	few	TGCGCCAGCAGCGCTCTGGCTTTGGGGCAGCCCCAGCATTTT	CASSALALGQPQHF
NA	TRBV5-1	TRBJ1-1	14	NA	TGCGCCAGCAGCTTGGCTAGGGCGGGAAGGGAAGCTTTCTTT	CASSLARAGREAFF
NA	TRBV12-3/TRBV12-4	TRBJ2-5	15	many	TGTGCCAGCAGTTCAGACCCGATCTTCGGAGAGACCCAGTACTTC	CASSSDPIFGETQYF
NA	TRBV6-2/TRBV6-3	TRBJ1-4	12	NA	TGTGCCAGCAGAACAACTAATGAAAAACTGTTTTTT	CASRTTNEKLFF
TRBD2	TRBV15	TRBJ2-5	17	NA	TGTGCCACCAGCAGCCTTCTACTAGCGGGGCTACAAGAGACCCAGTACTTC	CATSSLLLAGLQETQYF
NA	TRBV20-1	TRBJ2-1	14	NA	TGCAGTGCTAGTCGGGGGACCTCCTACAATGAGCAGTTCTTC	CSASRGTSYNEQFF
TRBD1	TRBV12-3/TRBV12-4	TRBJ1-5	14	NA	TGTGCCAGCAGTTTTGACAGGGAGAATCAGCCCCAGCATTTT	CASSFDRENQPQHF
NA	TRBV5-6	TRBJ2-7	14	NA	TGTGCCAGCAGCCAACGGGCCTCCGCCTACGAGCAGTACTTC	CASSQRASAYEQYF
NA	TRBV12-3/TRBV12-4	TRBJ1-1	14	once	TGTGCCAGCAATTTGGGGGGATATAACACTGAAGCTTTCTTT	CASNLGGYNTEAFF